The 11 T cell receptor beta chains listed next were all sequenced from one sample in a study of cytomegalovirus exposure and HLA in healthy donors. The PCR employed 60 Vbeta primers together with 13 Jbeta primers. Assay used: immunoSEQ multiplex PCR; TCRdb lists only in-frame clones, some missing. The sample holds 100,000 to 150,000 clones; around 9% are singletons and the top ten take 4.5% to 5.5%. Sequenced sample: PBMCs. The source is a man aged 35-49 years in good health and CMV-seronegative.

The V call is TRBV5-1, the J call TRBJ2-1; perhaps TRBD2 as D (5 bases). The CDR3 has 17 amino acids. The germline V and J ends were trimmed by 0 bases and 0 bases, with 13 bases remaining between them. Germline V lookup: CDR1 SGHRS, CDR2 YFSETQ. DNA for the CDR3: TGCGCCAGCAGCTTGGGGGAGAACCCCAGCTCCTACAATGAGCAGTTCTTC. Translated, it gives CASSLGENPSSYNEQFF.

This clone has more than one count but fewer than ten. This chain links TRBV1 with TRBJ2-3; the table names TRBD2, a call not compared with the DNA. TRBV1 is flagged as a pseudogene. CDR3 length: 18 residues. This CDR3 reads CTSSPTSGGAESTDTQYF. CDR3 sequence (DNA): TGCACCAGCAGCCCGACTAGCGGGGGGGCCGAGAGCACAGATACGCAGTATTTT.

The CDR3 loop is CASSLEWGGGEKLFF. The CDR3 coding sequence is TGTGCCAGCAGCTTAGAATGGGGAGGAGGAGAAAAACTGTTTTTT. The rearrangement uses TRBV7-9 and TRBJ1-4, with D unclear. The CDR3 is 15 residues long. V lost 1 base to trimming and J lost 8 bases, with 14 bases between them. Germline CDR1 and CDR2: SEHNR and FQNEAQ (reference sequence).

For this clone: At the DNA level, this CDR3 is encoded by other sequences in the same sample as well. The chain couples TRBV15 to TRBJ2-2; unclear D gene. The V gene lost 1 base and the J gene lost 4 bases, with 7 bases spanning the gap. CDR3 size: 14 residues. Germline V lookup: CDR1 LNHNV, CDR2 YYDKDF (reference sequence). CDR3 loop: CATSRAGSTGELFF. In nucleotides, the CDR3 is TGTGCCACCAGCAGAGCTGGCAGCACCGGGGAGCTGTTTTTT.

This clone was counted only a few times. The J gene is TRBJ2-2, the V gene TRBV29-1; D ambiguous. Trimming pared 4 bases from V and 5 bases from J, leaving 17 bases between. CDR3 length: 15 amino acids. The germline V gene encodes CDR1 SQVTM and CDR2 ANQGSEA. Here the CDR3 DNA reads TGCAGCGTTGTGTATGGCTCACCGGAGACCGGGGAGCTGTTTTTT. Encoded protein: CSVVYGSPETGELFF.

The V call is TRBV27, the J call TRBJ1-1; D is possibly TRBD1 (6 bases). The germline gives CDR1 MNHEY, CDR2 SMNVEV (reference sequence). The CDR3 is 15 residues long. Trimming removed 4 bases at V and 0 bases at J, with 12 bases between. CDR3 region: CASSSGGQMNTEAFF. As DNA, the CDR3 is TGTGCCAGCAGTTCGGGAGGACAGATGAACACTGAAGCTTTCTTT.

This clone turned up a few times. This rearrangement joins TRBV9 to TRBJ1-4; D is uncertain. This CDR3 has 15 amino acids. The V and J ends lost 0 bases and 7 bases respectively, with 13 bases between them. Per germline, CDR1 SGDLS and CDR2 YYNGEE. This chain's CDR3 is CASSVGGGRIEKLFF. CDR3 nucleotide sequence: TGTGCCAGCAGCGTAGGAGGAGGGAGAATTGAAAAACTGTTTTTT. The whole variable domain, remainder taken from reference TRBV9 and TRBJ1-4, is DSGVTQTPKHLITATGQRVTLRCSPRSGDLSVYWYQQSLDQGLQFLIQYYNGEERAKGNILERFSAQQFPDLHSELNLSSLELGDSALYFCASSVGGGRIEKLFFGSGTQLSVL.

The V call is TRBV7-2, the J call TRBJ2-2; 8 bases align to TRBD2. This CDR3 contains 15 residues. V shed 3 bases and J 5 bases; nucleotides not matched to a gene: 5. The germline CDR1 and CDR2 sequences are SGHTA and FQGNSA. CDR3 loop: CASSFGGGRTGELFF. Here the CDR3 DNA reads TGTGCCAGCAGCTTTGGCGGGGGGCGAACCGGGGAGCTGTTTTTT.

This clone was found a few times. V is TRBV27 and J is TRBJ1-1; D uncertain. Deletions cut 4 bases from V and 3 bases from J, with 9 bases between. Germline CDR1 and CDR2: MNHEY and SMNVEV (reference sequence). This CDR3 spans 13 amino acids. CDR3 protein: CASSSNHYTEAFF. The CDR3 region has the DNA TGTGCCAGCAGTTCGAATCACTACACTGAAGCTTTCTTT.

The V call is TRBV27, the J call TRBJ2-7; 8 positions match TRBD1. There are 14 residues in the CDR3. V lost 10 bases, J lost 6 bases, and 14 bases stayed unmatched. Germline V lookup: CDR1 MNHEY, CDR2 SMNVEV (reference sequence). This chain's CDR3 is CATQQQGAGGEQYF. The CDR3 nucleotides read TGTGCCACCCAACAGCAGGGGGCAGGCGGCGAGCAGTACTTC.

This clone showed up just a few times. The chain recombines TRBV6-5 with TRBJ2-7; 7 nucleotides agree with TRBD1. The germline V gene has CDR1 MNHEY and CDR2 SVGAGI. CDR3 length: 13 residues. The V and J ends lost 4 bases and 2 bases, in that order; junction bases with no gene match: 2. The CDR3 sequence is CASSSTGTYEQYF. CDR3 nucleotides: TGTGCCAGCAGTTCGACAGGGACCTACGAGCAGTACTTC.